Listed below are T cell receptor beta chains from one sample, sequenced in a study of shared clonotypes between healthy human individuals. Data came from immunoSEQ multiplex PCR; TCRdb stores just in-frame clones and leaves some out. This sample has about 1,900,000 clones, with about 95% found just once. Sequenced material: naive CD8+ T cells sorted from blood. Every receptor here comes from a man younger than 35 in good health. Each CDR3 is given with its conserved first and last residue. D genes are given only for firm matches. Rows may omit the clone size; those that give it use once, few, many or a size class.

cdr3_aa	cdr3_nt	clone_size	j_call	v_call	d_call
CASSVLGGPGEQYF	TGTGCCAGCAGCGTACTAGGGGGCCCGGGAGAGCAGTACTTC	-	TRBJ2-7	TRBV9	TRBD1
CASSPPRGGAYEQYF	TGTGCCAGCAGCCCCCCCCGTGGGGGCGCTTACGAGCAGTACTTC	-	TRBJ2-7	TRBV7-9	-
CASRPIDSLSSGNTIYF	TGTGCCAGCAGACCGATTGACAGTCTGAGCTCTGGAAACACCATATATTTT	-	TRBJ1-3	TRBV28	-
CASSLVGLASGELFF	TGTGCCAGCAGCTTAGTTGGACTAGCGTCTGGGGAGCTGTTTTTT	-	TRBJ2-2	TRBV7-9	TRBD2
CSVEGGGTYEQYF	TGCAGCGTTGAAGGGGGGGGAACCTACGAGCAGTACTTC	-	TRBJ2-7	TRBV29-1	TRBD2
CASSKRDILREQYF	TGTGCCAGCAGTAAGAGGGACATCCTTAGGGAGCAGTACTTC	-	TRBJ2-7	TRBV28	-
CSVEDLGYTQYF	TGCAGCGTTGAAGATCTGGGGTACACGCAGTATTTT	-	TRBJ2-3	TRBV29-1	-
CASSWDYTGPGELFF	TGTGCCAGCAGCTGGGACTACACGGGTCCCGGGGAGCTGTTTTTT	-	TRBJ2-2	TRBV5-6	TRBD2
CASSLASLGELFF	TGCGCCAGCAGCTTGGCCTCGTTGGGGGAGCTGTTTTTT	-	TRBJ2-2	TRBV5-1	-
CASSKSRQFNEKLFF	TGTGCCAGCAGCAAATCCCGACAGTTTAATGAAAAACTGTTTTTT	once	TRBJ1-4	TRBV5-8	-
CASSLQGSYEQYF	TGTGCCAGCAGTTTACAGGGTTCCTACGAGCAGTACTTC	few	TRBJ2-7	TRBV27	-
CASITGPKEDEQYF	TGTGCCAGTATAACAGGGCCGAAAGAGGACGAGCAGTACTTC	-	TRBJ2-7	TRBV19	-
CASSQLPGRTFNEKLFF	TGTGCCAGCAGCCAGTTGCCAGGGCGCACCTTTAATGAAAAACTGTTTTTT	-	TRBJ1-4	TRBV16	-
CASIGGSTDTQYF	TGTGCCAGCATCGGTGGAAGCACAGATACGCAGTATTTT	-	TRBJ2-3	TRBV6-6	-
CASSPTTSGIEETQYF	TGTGCCAGCAGCCCAACGACTAGCGGGATAGAAGAGACCCAGTACTTC	-	TRBJ2-5	TRBV7-2	TRBD2
CASSYNAGLYEAFF	TGTGCCAGCAGTTATAATGCAGGGCTATATGAAGCTTTCTTT	-	TRBJ1-1	TRBV6-6	-